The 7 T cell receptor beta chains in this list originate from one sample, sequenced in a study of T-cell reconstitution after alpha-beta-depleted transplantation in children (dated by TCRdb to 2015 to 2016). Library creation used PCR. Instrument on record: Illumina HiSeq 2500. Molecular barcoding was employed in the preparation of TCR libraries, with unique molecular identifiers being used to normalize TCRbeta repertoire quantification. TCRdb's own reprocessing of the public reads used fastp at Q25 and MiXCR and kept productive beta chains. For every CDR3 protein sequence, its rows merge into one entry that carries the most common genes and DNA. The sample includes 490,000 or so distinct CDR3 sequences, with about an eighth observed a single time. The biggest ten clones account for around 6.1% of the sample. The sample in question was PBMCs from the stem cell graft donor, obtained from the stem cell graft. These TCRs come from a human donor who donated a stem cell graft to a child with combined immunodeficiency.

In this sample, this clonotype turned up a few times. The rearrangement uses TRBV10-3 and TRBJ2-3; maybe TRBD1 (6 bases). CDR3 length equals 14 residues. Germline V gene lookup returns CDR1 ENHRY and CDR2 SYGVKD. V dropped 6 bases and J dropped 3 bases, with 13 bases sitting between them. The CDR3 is CAISKQGRTDTQYF. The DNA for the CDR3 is TGTGCCATCAGCAAACAGGGCAGGACAGATACGCAGTATTTT.

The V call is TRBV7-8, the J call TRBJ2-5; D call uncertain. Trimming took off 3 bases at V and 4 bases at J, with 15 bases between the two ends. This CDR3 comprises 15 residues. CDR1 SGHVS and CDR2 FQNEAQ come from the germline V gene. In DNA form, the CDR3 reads TGTGCCAGCAGCTTCTCAACCCTAGAAGGAGAGACCCAGTACTTC. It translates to CASSFSTLEGETQYF. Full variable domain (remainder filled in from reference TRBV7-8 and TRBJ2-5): GAGVSQSPRYKVAKRGQDVALRCDPISGHVSLFWYQQALGQGPEFLTYFQNEAQLDKSGLPSDRFFAERPEGSVSTLKIQRTQQEDSAVYLCASSFSTLEGETQYFGPGTRLLVL.

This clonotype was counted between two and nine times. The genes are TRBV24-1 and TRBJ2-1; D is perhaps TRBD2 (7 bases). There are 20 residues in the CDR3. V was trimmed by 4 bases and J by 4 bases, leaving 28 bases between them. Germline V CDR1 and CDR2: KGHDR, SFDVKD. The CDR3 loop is CATSDPSPGGRRGNYNEQFF. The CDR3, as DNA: TGTGCCACCAGTGACCCTAGCCCCGGGGGGCGCAGGGGAAATTACAATGAGCAGTTCTTC.

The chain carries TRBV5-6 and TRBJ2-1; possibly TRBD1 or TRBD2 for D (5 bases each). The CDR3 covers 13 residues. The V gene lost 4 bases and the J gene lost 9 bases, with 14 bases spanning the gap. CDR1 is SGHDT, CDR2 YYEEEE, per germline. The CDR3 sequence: CASSQDWDGEQFF. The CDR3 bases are TGTGCCAGCAGCCAGGACTGGGACGGTGAGCAGTTCTTC.

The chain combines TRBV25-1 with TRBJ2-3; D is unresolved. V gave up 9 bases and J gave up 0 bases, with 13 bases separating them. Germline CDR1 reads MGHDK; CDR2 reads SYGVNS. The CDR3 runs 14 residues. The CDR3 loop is CASARGSSTDTQYF. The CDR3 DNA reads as TGTGCCAGTGCCAGAGGTTCTAGCACAGATACGCAGTATTTT.

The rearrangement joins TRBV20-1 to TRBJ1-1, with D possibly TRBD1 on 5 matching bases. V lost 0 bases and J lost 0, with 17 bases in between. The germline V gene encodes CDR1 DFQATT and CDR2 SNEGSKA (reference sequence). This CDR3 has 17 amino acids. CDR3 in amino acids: CSARDSWGGTLNTEAFF. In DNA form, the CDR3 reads TGCAGTGCTAGAGATTCGTGGGGGGGGACCTTGAACACTGAAGCTTTCTTT.

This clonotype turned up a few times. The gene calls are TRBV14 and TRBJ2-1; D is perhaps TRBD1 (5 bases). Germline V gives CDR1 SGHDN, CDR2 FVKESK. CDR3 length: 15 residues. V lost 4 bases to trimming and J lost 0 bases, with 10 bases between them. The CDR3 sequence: CASSPTQGSYNEQFF. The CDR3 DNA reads TGTGCCAGCAGCCCAACCCAGGGCTCCTACAATGAGCAGTTCTTC.